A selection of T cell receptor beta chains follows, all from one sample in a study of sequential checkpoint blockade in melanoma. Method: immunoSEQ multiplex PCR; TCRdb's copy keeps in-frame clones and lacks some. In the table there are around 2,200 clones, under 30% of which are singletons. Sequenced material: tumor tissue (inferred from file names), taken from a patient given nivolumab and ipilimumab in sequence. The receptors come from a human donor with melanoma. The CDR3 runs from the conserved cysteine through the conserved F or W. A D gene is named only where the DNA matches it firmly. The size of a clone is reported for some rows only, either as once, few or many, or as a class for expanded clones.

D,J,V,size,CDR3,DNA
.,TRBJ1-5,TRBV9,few,CASSDSRGGGQPQHF,TGTGCCAGCAGTGATTCCAGGGGAGGGGGTCAGCCCCAGCATTTT
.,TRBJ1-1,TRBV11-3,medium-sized,CASSLGWTENTEAFF,TGTGCCAGCAGCCTGGGTTGGACGGAGAACACTGAAGCTTTCTTT
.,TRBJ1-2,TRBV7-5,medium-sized,CASSRQGPNYGYTF,TGTGCCAGCAGCCGTCAGGGGCCCAACTATGGCTACACCTTC
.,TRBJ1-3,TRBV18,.,CASSPRDLSGNTIYF,TGTGCCAGCTCACCGCGGGACCTCTCTGGAAACACCATATATTTT
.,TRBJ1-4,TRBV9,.,CASSRDTQSGQKLFF,TGTGCCAGCTCCCGGGACACCCAATCCGGCCAAAAACTGTTTTTT
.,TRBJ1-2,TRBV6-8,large,CASSYGVGVYGYTF,TGTGCCAGCAGTTACGGGGTGGGGGTTTATGGCTACACCTTC
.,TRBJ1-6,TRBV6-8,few,CASSYRTADNSPLHF,TGTGCCAGCAGTTATAGGACAGCTGATAATTCACCCCTCCACTTT
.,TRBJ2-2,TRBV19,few,CASSNRQRAGELFF,TGTGCCAGTAGTAACAGACAGCGTGCGGGGGAGCTGTTTTTT
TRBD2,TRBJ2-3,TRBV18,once,CASSRRTSGGTDTQYF,TGTGCCAGCTCACGAAGGACTAGCGGGGGCACAGATACGCAGTATTTT
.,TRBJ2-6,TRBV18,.,CASSPRRAGANVLTF,TGTGCCAGCTCACCACGCAGGGCCGGGGCCAACGTCCTGACTTTC
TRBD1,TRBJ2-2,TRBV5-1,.,CASSQGGAPWTGELFF,TGCGCCAGCTCACAGGGGGGCGCACCATGGACCGGGGAGCTGTTTTTT
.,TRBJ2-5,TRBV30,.,CAWSVQDGETQYF,TGTGCCTGGAGTGTCCAGGACGGAGAGACCCAGTACTTC
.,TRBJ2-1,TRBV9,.,CASSDSDSRNNEQFF,TGTGCCAGCAGTGATTCGGACAGCCGGAACAATGAGCAGTTCTTC
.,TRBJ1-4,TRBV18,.,CASSPPAGSGEKLFF,TGTGCCAGCTCACCACCGGCAGGGTCAGGAGAAAAACTGTTTTTT
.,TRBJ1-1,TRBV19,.,CASSSRVGGSEAFF,TGTGCCAGTAGTTCCCGGGTGGGGGGCTCTGAAGCTTTCTTT
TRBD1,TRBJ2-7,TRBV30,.,CAWSGTGYEQYF,TGTGCCTGGTCCGGGACAGGCTACGAGCAGTACTTC
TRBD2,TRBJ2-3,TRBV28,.,CASSLFAGGDTQYF,TGTGCCAGCAGTTTGTTTGCGGGAGGAGATACGCAGTATTTT
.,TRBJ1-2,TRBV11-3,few,CASSLTGALNYGYTF,TGTGCCAGCAGCTTAACAGGCGCCCTCAACTATGGCTACACCTTC